This TCR beta chain was sequenced for a study of T cell responses to AZD1222 COVID-19 vaccine. The repertoire was sequenced with immunoSEQ multiplex PCR; TCRdb's copy has only in-frame clones and lacks some. The sample records tens of thousands of clones, about 89% being singletons. As concerns this clone: Its antigen is still unknown.

Findings and limits, study-wide: Only after the peak T cell response were repertoires sampled. Just a handful of AZD1222 recipients tested seropositive at baseline. Donors, mostly white British, included more females; clonal diversity was possibly underestimated. Nearly half of spike-specific TCRs reportedly go after variant regions that carry no mutations.

From germline, CDR1 is SGHVS and CDR2 FNYEAQ. The CDR3 is 13 residues long. The V end lost 5 bases, the J end lost 5 bases, and 7 bases lay between the germline ends. Here the sequenced sample was peripheral blood, taken on day 0 of AZD1222 vaccination. The sequence derives from an adult in good health. The chain employs TRBV7-6 and TRBJ1-6; D is undetermined. The CDR3 is CASSDRNNSPLHF. CDR3 DNA sequence: TGTGCCAGCAGCGACCGAAATAATTCACCCCTCCACTTT.